The clone carrying this TCR beta chain was counted between two and nine times. The antigen remains undetermined. The sample is drawn from a study of T cells in Graves' hyperthyroidism and ophthalmopathy. The overall study: Before any treatment, at initial diagnosis, peripheral blood was collected.

CDR1 and CDR2 (germline): SQVTM, ANQGSEA. This CDR3 is built from 13 residues. Absence of ophthalmopathy progression within 18 months defined stable Graves' hyperthyroidism. Diagnostic assessment was based on clinical symptoms, serum thyroxine and TRAb, thyroid ultrasound and orbital computed tomography. The study's findings and limits: Most thyroid clonotypes expanded above 0.001 were also detected in blood.

Amplification targeted TCR beta CDR3 regions from RNA transcripts. During a first-round RT-PCR of the TCR CDR3, the HTBI primer set was used. TCRdb independently ran MiXCR on the multiplex PCR reads; one entry per CDR3 protein. Of about 720,000 distinct CDR3 sequences listed, about 15% were seen once; the top ten hold approximately 8%. The sequenced sample was blood. The TCR comes from a man aged 18 to 35 with Graves' hyperthyroidism. The rearrangement links TRBV29-1 to TRBJ2-5; 7 positions agree with TRBD2. CDR3 amino acids: CSALGGTGETQYF. DNA for the CDR3: TGCAGTGCTCTGGGGGGGACGGGGGAGACCCAGTACTTC. The whole variable domain, filled in from reference TRBV29-1 and TRBJ2-5, reads SAVISQKPSRDICQRGTSLTIQCQVDSQVTMMFWYRQQPGQSLTLIATANQGSEATYESGFVIDKFPISRPNLTFSTLTVSNMSPEDSSIYLCSALGGTGETQYFGPGTRLLVL.